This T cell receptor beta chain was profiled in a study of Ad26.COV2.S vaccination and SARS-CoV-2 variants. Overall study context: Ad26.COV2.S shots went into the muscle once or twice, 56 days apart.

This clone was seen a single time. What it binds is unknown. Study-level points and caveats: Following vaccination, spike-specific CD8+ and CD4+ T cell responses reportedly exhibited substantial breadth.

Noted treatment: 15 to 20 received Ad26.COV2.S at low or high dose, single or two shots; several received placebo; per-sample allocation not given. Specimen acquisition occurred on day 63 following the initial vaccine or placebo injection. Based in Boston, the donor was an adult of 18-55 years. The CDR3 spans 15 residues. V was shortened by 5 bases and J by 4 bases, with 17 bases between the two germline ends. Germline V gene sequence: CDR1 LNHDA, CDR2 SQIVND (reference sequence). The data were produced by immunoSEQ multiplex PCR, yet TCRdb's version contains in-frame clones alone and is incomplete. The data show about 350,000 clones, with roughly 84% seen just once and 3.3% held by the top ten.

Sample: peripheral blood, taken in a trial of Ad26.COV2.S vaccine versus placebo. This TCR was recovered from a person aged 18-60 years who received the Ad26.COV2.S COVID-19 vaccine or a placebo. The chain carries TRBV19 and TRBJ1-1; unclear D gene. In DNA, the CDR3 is TGTGCCAGTAGTCCAACGAAGGAGGAGGGCACTGAAGCTTTCTTT. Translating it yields CASSPTKEEGTEAFF.